The rows below give T cell receptor beta chains drawn from one sample of a study of tumor-infiltrating lymphocytes in primary liver carcinoma. One entry per CDR3 protein results from TCRdb running MiXCR on the multiplex PCR reads. In the table there are 100,000 or so distinct CDR3 sequences, around 73% of which are singletons. Sequenced input: liver tumor tissue from sampling region 2. These TCRs come from a woman in her fifties or sixties with primary liver carcinoma and hepatitis B virus infection. Each CDR3 is given without its conserved first and last residue.

j_call	v_call	cdr3_aa
TRBJ2-2	TRBV12-3/TRBV12-4	ASSSIGVGNTGELF
TRBJ2-3	TRBV4-2	VSNQADTQY
TRBJ1-2	TRBV29-1	SAGQRNGYT
TRBJ2-7	TRBV4-1	ASSQRSHPGTGGGRVSYEQY
TRBJ2-7	TRBV2	ASSRQGISYEQY
TRBJ2-7	TRBV10-3	AISDPGTSGNYEQY
TRBJ2-7	TRBV28	ASGFFGTVYEQY
TRBJ2-5	TRBV7-9	ASSLGRGRGETQY
TRBJ2-7	TRBV6-6	ASSYVQGRPYEQY
TRBJ2-7	TRBV4-1	ASCQEMGTSGRRHEQY
TRBJ2-3	TRBV11-2	ASSLDRVIDAQY
TRBJ2-1	TRBV11-2	ASSLDVNRNEQF
TRBJ2-1	TRBV12-3/TRBV12-4	ASSPSSRGNNEQF
TRBJ2-1	TRBV6-1	ASSIGALGSEQL
TRBJ2-2	TRBV11-2	ASTGVAGELF
TRBJ2-1	TRBV4-2	ASSQGANQQF
TRBJ1-2	TRBV11-2	ASGLGAGFDYT
TRBJ2-6	TRBV28	ASNFLGGTGANILT
TRBJ2-5	TRBV7-9	ASSHTEGIYYKETQY
TRBJ2-1	TRBV4-1	ASGEYNEQF
TRBJ2-7	TRBV29-1	SVAALRLAAYEQH
TRBJ1-2	TRBV11-1	ANSLMDSIYGYT
TRBJ2-7	TRBV29-1	SVGGQGGEQY
TRBJ2-7	TRBV5-1	ASGLGDRESDEQY
TRBJ1-1	TRBV6-1	ASRYATGDTEAF